These T cell receptor beta chains were read from a single sample in a study of cytomegalovirus exposure and HLA in healthy donors. Sequencing was performed with immunoSEQ multiplex PCR; in TCRdb, only in-frame clones are kept and a portion is missing. The sample holds about 240,000 clones, approximately 86% seen once. What was sequenced was PBMCs. These TCRs come from a woman under 40 in good health and CMV-seropositive. Both conserved end residues are trimmed from each CDR3. D genes are given only for firm matches. Only part of the rows carry a size: once, few, many, or a class if the clone is expanded.

TRBJ1-5 | TRBV28 | NA | NA | ASREPYAYSNQPQH
TRBJ2-1 | TRBV21-1 | NA | NA | ASSKHIPGGGTGGNEQF
TRBJ1-2 | TRBV27 | NA | NA | ASKGGPLNYGYT
TRBJ1-4 | TRBV29-1 | NA | NA | SVISPPTNEKLF
TRBJ2-7 | TRBV28 | TRBD2 | NA | ASSFSGTSGRVYEQY
TRBJ2-7 | TRBV6-1 | NA | NA | ASSEGVGSFYEQY
TRBJ1-4 | TRBV9 | NA | NA | ASSVDPWQTTNEKLF
TRBJ2-5 | TRBV25-1 | NA | NA | ASTVLETQY
TRBJ2-2 | TRBV29-1 | TRBD2 | few | SAKTSGNTGELF
TRBJ2-3 | TRBV27 | NA | once | ASSLGGSTDTQY